The 18 T cell receptor beta chains listed next were all sequenced from one sample in a study of shared clonotypes between healthy human individuals. TCRdb's table, derived via immunoSEQ multiplex PCR, lists solely in-frame clones and lacks some. Seen here are about 2.3 million clones, 85% to 95% observed once, and the top ten hold under 0.45%. Sequenced: naive CD4+ T cells from PBMCs. Described subset: CD45RA+ positively selected. The receptors originated from a man aged 18-30 years in good health. Some clones in this sample may be carry-over from other donors' samples.

V gene TRBV6-5 combines with J gene TRBJ1-1; the D gene is possibly TRBD1 (6 bases). This CDR3 comprises 14 residues. CDR1 MNHEY and CDR2 SVGAGI come from the germline V gene. With 6 bases removed from V and 2 bases from J, the gap between germline ends came to 13 bases. The CDR3 DNA reads as TGTGCCAGCAGACTACAGGGTTCTAACACTGAAGCTTTCTTT. Translated: CASRLQGSNTEAFF.

CDR3 loop: CASSFLAEFTYEQYF. The CDR3 DNA reads as TGTGCCAGCAGTTTCTTAGCGGAGTTCACCTACGAGCAGTACTTC. This chain links TRBV28 with TRBJ2-7, with D possibly being TRBD2 (6 bases). The V end was cut by 3 bases, the J end by 2 bases, with 14 bases between. The germline gives CDR1 MDHEN, CDR2 SYDVKM. The CDR3 runs to 15 residues.

Remarks on this clone: Additional DNA sequences in this sample encode the identical CDR3. The chain has TRBV5-1 and TRBJ2-5; TRBD1 aligns across 8 bases. J lost 2 bases, V lost 2 bases, and 2 bases had no gene match. The CDR3 has 14 amino acids. From germline, CDR1 is SGHRS and CDR2 YFSETQ. In DNA form, the CDR3 reads TGCGCCAGCAGCTTCGGACAGGGACAAGAGACCCAGTACTTC. Amino acid sequence: CASSFGQGQETQYF.

The rearrangement links TRBV5-6 to TRBJ1-1; TRBD1 matches 7 bases. The CDR3 runs to 13 residues. Unmatched junction bases numbered 6, after V lost 5 bases and J lost 5 bases. The germline V gene encodes CDR1 SGHDT and CDR2 YYEEEE. The CDR3: CASSYTGVTEAFF. The CDR3 bases are TGTGCCAGCAGTTACACAGGGGTTACTGAAGCTTTCTTT.

The chain carries TRBV6-1 and TRBJ1-1; D gene uncertain. V was pared by 7 bases and J by 2 bases, with 14 bases between. The CDR3 spans 14 residues. Germline CDR1 reads MNHNS; CDR2 reads SASEGT. Written as DNA, the CDR3 is TGTGCCAGCACCCAAAGCGGGATCAACACTGAAGCTTTCTTT. Translating gives CASTQSGINTEAFF.

This chain's CDR3 is CASSLLRGSGLEQYF. In DNA form, the CDR3 reads TGTGCCAGCAGTCTTCTGAGGGGGTCGGGCCTGGAGCAGTACTTC. This chain connects TRBV2 to TRBJ2-7; tentatively, D is TRBD1 (6 bases). CDR1 is SNHLY, CDR2 FYNNEI, per germline. The CDR3 spans 15 residues. The V end was cut by 5 bases, the J end by 7 bases, with 21 bases between.

This rearrangement joins TRBV7-8 to TRBJ2-2; D may be TRBD1 (6 bases). CDR3 length equals 17 residues. The V end was cut by 4 bases, the J end by 6 bases, with 21 bases between. Germline V gene data show CDR1 as SGHVS and CDR2 as FQNEAQ. The CDR3 here is CASSSTYRTESSGELFF. CDR3 nucleotides: TGTGCCAGCAGCTCCACATACCGGACAGAGTCCTCCGGGGAGCTGTTTTTT.

With respect to this clone: The same CDR3 can be traced to other DNA sequences in this sample. V and J are TRBV2 and TRBJ2-5; D ambiguous. Looked up from germline, CDR1 is SNHLY and CDR2 is FYNNEI. This CDR3 region has 13 residues. V lost 6 bases and J lost 1, with 9 bases in between. DNA for the CDR3: TGTGCCAGCAGAAGAGCGTTCCAAGAGACCCAGTACTTC. The encoded protein is CASRRAFQETQYF.

This sequence joins TRBV7-2 and TRBJ2-7; D gene unclear. Trimming left V 1 base short and J 1 base short, with 8 bases between. The germline V gene encodes CDR1 SGHTA and CDR2 FQGNSA. CDR3 length: 14 residues. CDR3 bases: TGTGCCAGCAGCTTAGAACGGATATCCTACGAGCAGTACTTC. Translating it yields CASSLERISYEQYF.

V gene TRBV7-8 combines with J gene TRBJ2-3; D unresolved. Germline values: CDR1 SGHVS, CDR2 FQNEAQ. This CDR3 is 13 amino acids long. Trimming pared 1 base from V and 4 bases from J, leaving 6 bases between. The CDR3 loop reads CASSLVNPDTQYF. The CDR3 DNA follows: TGTGCCAGCAGCTTAGTAAACCCAGATACGCAGTATTTT.

The sample holds one count of this clone. This rearrangement joins TRBV9 to TRBJ1-3; D gene uncertain. This CDR3 spans 18 amino acids. The V end lost 0 bases, the J end lost 0 bases, and 16 bases lay between the germline ends. From germline, CDR1 is SGDLS and CDR2 YYNGEE. The CDR3 DNA follows: TGTGCCAGCAGCGTAGATATCGTCTTCGGGGACTCTGGAAACACCATATATTTT. The encoded protein is CASSVDIVFGDSGNTIYF.

In DNA form, the CDR3 reads TGTGCCAGTAGGCCGGGCCCGCAGGGGACCCAGTACTTC. It codes for CASRPGPQGTQYF. J is TRBJ2-5 and V is TRBV19, with TRBD1 as a possible D gene (5 bases). V was cut by 6 bases and J by 7 bases, with 15 bases left in between. The germline gives CDR1 LNHDA, CDR2 SQIVND (reference sequence). The CDR3 covers 13 residues.

The CDR3, as DNA: TGCGCCAGCAGCCAACCCGGGAAACAAGAGACCCAGTACTTC. Translating it yields CASSQPGKQETQYF. The genes are TRBV4-3 and TRBJ2-5, with TRBD2 as a possible D gene (5 bases). The CDR3 covers 14 residues. CDR1 and CDR2 from the germline V gene are LGHNA and YSLEER. Trimming took 2 bases from V and 2 from J, leaving 9 bases between them.

This clone was recorded once. The chain recombines TRBV7-3 with TRBJ2-2; possibly TRBD1 for D (6 bases). The CDR3 length is 16 residues. The V gene's germline CDR1 is SGHTA and CDR2 FQGTGA. V was cut by 2 bases and J by 1 base, with 11 bases left in between. CDR3 sequence (DNA): TGTGCCAGCAGCTTACTTGGACAGCAGAACACCGGGGAGCTGTTTTTT. Translation: CASSLLGQQNTGELFF.

This chain connects TRBV5-4 to TRBJ2-7; D possibly corresponds to TRBD1 (6 bases). The V gene lost 4 bases and the J gene lost 3 bases, with 11 bases spanning the gap. In germline, CDR1 is SGHNT, CDR2 YYREEE (reference sequence). The CDR3 loop spans 13 amino acids. The CDR3 loop is CASSQGHGYEQYF. CDR3 nucleotides: TGTGCCAGCAGCCAGGGACACGGCTACGAGCAGTACTTC.

The chain recombines TRBV15 with TRBJ2-1, with D unclear. Germline assignment: CDR1 LNHNV and CDR2 YYDKDF (reference sequence). V was pared by 0 bases and J by 4 bases, with 10 bases between. The CDR3 loop spans 15 amino acids. The CDR3 nucleotides read TGTGCCACCAGCAGAGATGCAGCATCGTACAATGAGCAGTTCTTC. Encoded protein: CATSRDAASYNEQFF.

A word on this clone: Other DNA sequences in the sample encode the same CDR3. The chain combines TRBV5-6 with TRBJ1-3, with 9 bases aligning to TRBD1. V gave up 4 bases and J gave up 5 bases; unmatched junction bases: 7. This CDR3 has 15 residues. CDR1 and CDR2 from the germline V gene are SGHDT and YYEEEE. CDR3 in DNA: TGTGCCAGCAGCCGCACCGGGACAGGGCGAAACACCATATATTTT. Translation: CASSRTGTGRNTIYF.

The J gene is TRBJ2-7, the V gene TRBV11-2, with TRBD2 matching over 9 bases. Germline V CDR1 and CDR2: SGHAT, FQNNGV. V lost 0 bases and J lost 3; bases outside the gene matches: 3. The CDR3 is 15 amino acids. The DNA for the CDR3 is TGTGCCAGCAGCTTAGAGCCAGCGGGAGGCTACGAGCAGTACTTC. This encodes CASSLEPAGGYEQYF.